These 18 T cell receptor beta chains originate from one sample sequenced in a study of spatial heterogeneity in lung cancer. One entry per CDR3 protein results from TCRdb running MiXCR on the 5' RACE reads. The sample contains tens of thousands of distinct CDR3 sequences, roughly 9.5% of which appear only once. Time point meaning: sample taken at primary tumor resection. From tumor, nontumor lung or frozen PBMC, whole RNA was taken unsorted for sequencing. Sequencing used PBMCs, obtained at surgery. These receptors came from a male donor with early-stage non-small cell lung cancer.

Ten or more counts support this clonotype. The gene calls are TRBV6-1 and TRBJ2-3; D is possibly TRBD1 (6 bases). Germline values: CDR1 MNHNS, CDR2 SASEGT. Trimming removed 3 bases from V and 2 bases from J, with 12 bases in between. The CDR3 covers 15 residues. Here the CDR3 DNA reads TGTGCCAGCAGTGACGGGACATTACTCACAGATACGCAGTATTTT. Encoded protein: CASSDGTLLTDTQYF.

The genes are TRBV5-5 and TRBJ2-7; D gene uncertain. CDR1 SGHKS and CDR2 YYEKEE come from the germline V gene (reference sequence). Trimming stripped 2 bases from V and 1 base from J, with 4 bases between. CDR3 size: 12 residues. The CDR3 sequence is CASSFSSYEQYF. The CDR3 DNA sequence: TGTGCCAGCAGCTTTAGTTCCTACGAGCAGTACTTC.

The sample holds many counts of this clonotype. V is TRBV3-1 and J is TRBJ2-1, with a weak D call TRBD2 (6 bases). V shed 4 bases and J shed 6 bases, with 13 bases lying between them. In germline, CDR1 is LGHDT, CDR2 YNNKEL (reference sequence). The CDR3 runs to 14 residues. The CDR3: CASSPGAGSNEQFF. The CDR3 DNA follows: TGTGCCAGCAGCCCTGGAGCGGGTTCCAATGAGCAGTTCTTC.

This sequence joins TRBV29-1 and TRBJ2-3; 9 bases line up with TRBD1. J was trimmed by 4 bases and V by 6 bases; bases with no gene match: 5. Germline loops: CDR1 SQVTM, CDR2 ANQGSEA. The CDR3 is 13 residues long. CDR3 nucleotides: TGCAGCGTCGACAGGGGGAGCGCAGATACGCAGTATTTT. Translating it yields CSVDRGSADTQYF.

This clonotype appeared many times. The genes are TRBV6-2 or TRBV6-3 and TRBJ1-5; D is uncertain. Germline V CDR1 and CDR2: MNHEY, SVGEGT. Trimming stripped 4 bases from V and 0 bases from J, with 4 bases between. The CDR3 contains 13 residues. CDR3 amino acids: CASSSYSNQPQHF. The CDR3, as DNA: TGTGCCAGCAGTTCCTATAGCAATCAGCCCCAGCATTTT.

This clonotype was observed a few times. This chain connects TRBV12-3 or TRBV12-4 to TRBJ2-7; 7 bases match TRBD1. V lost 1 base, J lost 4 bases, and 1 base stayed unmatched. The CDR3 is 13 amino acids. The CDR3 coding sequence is TGTGCCAGCAGTTTAGGCAGGGGGTACGAGCAGTACTTC. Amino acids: CASSLGRGYEQYF.

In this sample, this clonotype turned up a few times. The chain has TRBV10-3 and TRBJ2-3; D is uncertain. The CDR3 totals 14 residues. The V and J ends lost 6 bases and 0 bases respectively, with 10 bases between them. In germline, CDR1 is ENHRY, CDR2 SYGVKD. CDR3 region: CAIRDGTSTDTQYF. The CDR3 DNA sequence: TGTGCCATCAGGGACGGAACTAGCACAGATACGCAGTATTTT.

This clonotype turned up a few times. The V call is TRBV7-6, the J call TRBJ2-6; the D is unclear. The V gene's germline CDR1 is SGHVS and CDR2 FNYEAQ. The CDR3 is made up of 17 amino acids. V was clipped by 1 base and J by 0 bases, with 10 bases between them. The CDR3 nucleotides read TGTGCCAGCAGCTTAGAGGCAGGCTACTCTGGGGCCAACGTCCTGACTTTC. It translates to CASSLEAGYSGANVLTF.

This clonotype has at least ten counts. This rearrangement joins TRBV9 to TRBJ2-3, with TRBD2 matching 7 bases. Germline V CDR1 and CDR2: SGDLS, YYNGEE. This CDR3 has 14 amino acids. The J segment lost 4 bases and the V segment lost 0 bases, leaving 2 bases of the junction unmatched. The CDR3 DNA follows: TGTGCCAGCAGCGTAGGTCTAGCGGCAGATACGCAGTATTTT. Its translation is CASSVGLAADTQYF. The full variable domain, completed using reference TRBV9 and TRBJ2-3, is DSGVTQTPKHLITATGQRVTLRCSPRSGDLSVYWYQQSLDQGLQFLIQYYNGEERAKGNILERFSAQQFPDLHSELNLSSLELGDSALYFCASSVGLAADTQYFGPGTRLTVL.

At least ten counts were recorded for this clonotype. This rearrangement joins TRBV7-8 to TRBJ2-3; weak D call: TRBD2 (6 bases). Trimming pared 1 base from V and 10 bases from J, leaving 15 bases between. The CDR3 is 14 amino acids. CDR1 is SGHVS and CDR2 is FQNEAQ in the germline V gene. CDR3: CASSLERAGQAQYF. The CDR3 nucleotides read TGTGCCAGCAGCTTAGAACGGGCGGGGCAAGCGCAGTATTTT.

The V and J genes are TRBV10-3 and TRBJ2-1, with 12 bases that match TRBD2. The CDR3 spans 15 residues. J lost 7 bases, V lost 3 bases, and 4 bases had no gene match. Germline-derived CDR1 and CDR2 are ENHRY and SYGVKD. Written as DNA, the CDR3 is TGTGCCATCAGTGAAACTAGCGGGAGGTATAATGAGCAGTTCTTC. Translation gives CAISETSGRYNEQFF.

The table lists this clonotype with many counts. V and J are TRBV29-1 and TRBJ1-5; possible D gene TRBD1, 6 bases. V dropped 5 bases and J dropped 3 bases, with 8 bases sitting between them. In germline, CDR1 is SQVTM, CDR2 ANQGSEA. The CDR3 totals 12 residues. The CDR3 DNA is TGCAGCGTTCGGGACACCAATCAGCCCCAGCATTTT. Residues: CSVRDTNQPQHF.

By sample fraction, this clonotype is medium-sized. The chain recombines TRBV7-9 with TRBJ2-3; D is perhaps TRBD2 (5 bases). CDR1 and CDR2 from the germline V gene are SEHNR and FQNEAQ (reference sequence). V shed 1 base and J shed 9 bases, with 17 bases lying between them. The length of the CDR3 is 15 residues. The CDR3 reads CASSLVEGQVDTQYF. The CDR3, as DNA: TGTGCCAGCAGCTTAGTCGAGGGTCAGGTCGACACGCAGTATTTT.

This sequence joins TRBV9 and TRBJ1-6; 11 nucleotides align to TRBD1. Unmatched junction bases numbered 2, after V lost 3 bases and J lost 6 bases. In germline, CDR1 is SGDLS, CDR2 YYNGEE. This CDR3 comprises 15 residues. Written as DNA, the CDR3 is TGTGCCAGCAGCGCCGGACAGGGGGCTAATTCACCCCTCCACTTT. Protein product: CASSAGQGANSPLHF.

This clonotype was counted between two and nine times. The CDR3 reads CASSLGQTREQYF. The CDR3 region has the DNA TGTGCCAGCAGCTTGGGACAAACTCGCGAGCAGTACTTC. The J gene is TRBJ2-7, the V gene TRBV5-6; D is unresolved. The CDR3 covers 13 residues. CDR1 and CDR2 from the germline V gene are SGHDT and YYEEEE. Between the trimmed V and J ends, which lost 0 bases and 6 bases, there was a span of 10 bases.

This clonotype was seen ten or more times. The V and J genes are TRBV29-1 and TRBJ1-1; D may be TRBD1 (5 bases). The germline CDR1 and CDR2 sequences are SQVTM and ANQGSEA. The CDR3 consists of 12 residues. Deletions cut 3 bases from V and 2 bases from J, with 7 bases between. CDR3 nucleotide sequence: TGCAGCGTTGACAGGGATAACACTGAAGCTTTCTTT. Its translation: CSVDRDNTEAFF.

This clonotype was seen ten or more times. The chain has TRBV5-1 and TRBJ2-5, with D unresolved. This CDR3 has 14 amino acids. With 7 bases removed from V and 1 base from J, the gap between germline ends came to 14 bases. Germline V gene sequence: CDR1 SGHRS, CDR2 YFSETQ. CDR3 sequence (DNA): TGCGCCAGCTCCCCTTCGACCCGCCAAGAGACCCAGTACTTC. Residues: CASSPSTRQETQYF.

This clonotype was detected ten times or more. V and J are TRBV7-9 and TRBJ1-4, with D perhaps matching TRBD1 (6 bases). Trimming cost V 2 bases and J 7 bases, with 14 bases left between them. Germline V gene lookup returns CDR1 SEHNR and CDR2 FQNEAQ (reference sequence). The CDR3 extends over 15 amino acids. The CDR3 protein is CASSLRGASGEKLFF. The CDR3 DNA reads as TGTGCCAGCAGCTTACGGGGGGCCTCTGGTGAAAAACTGTTTTTT. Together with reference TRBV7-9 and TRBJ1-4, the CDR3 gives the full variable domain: DTGVSQNPRHKITKRGQNVTFRCDPISEHNRLYWYRQTLGQGPEFLTYFQNEAQLEKSRLLSDRFSAERPKGSFSTLEIQRTEQGDSAMYLCASSLRGASGEKLFFGSGTQLSVL.